This T cell receptor beta chain stems from a study of T cells in Graves' hyperthyroidism and ophthalmopathy. This clonotype came up a few times. The V gene's germline CDR1 is SGHRS and CDR2 YFSETQ. The V segment lost 4 bases and the J segment 6 bases; nucleotides outside the gene matches: 5. The CDR3 spans 14 residues. Amplified regions were TCR beta CDR3 sequences from RNA transcripts. HTBI primers were employed in a first-round RT-PCR of the TCR CDR3. TCRdb analysed the multiplex PCR reads with MiXCR anew, one entry per CDR3 protein. The sample records approximately 430,000 distinct CDR3 sequences, around 16% being singletons.

This TCR was recovered from a woman aged 18-35 years with Graves' hyperthyroidism. The specimen was blood. The chain links TRBV5-1 to TRBJ1-4, with 8 bases that match TRBD1. CDR3 nucleotide sequence: TGCGCCAGCAGCCCAGGGGGCGAGGATGAAAAACTGTTTTTT. Its translation: CASSPGGEDEKLFF.